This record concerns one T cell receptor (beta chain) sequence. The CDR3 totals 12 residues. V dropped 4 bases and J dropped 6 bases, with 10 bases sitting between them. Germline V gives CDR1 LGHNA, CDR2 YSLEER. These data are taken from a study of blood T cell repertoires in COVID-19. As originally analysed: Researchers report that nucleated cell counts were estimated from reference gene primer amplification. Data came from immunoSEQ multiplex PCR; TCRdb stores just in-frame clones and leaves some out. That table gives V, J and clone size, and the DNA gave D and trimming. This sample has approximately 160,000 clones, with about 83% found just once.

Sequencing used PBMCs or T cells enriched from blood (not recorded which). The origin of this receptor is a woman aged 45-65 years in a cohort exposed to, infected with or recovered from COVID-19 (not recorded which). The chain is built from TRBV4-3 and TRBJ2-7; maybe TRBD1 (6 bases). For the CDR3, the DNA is TGCGCCAGCAGCCCGACAGGACGCGAGCAGTACTTC. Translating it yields CASSPTGREQYF.